This T cell receptor beta chain was captured by sequencing in a study of blood T cell repertoires in COVID-19. Germline CDR1 is MNHNY and CDR2 is SVGAGI (reference sequence). CDR3 length: 15 amino acids. V was cut by 6 bases and J by 4 bases, with 16 bases left in between. The table came from immunoSEQ multiplex PCR; TCRdb's copy has only in-frame clones and leaves some out. Of 250,000 to 300,000 clones listed, more than 70% are singletons. Sequenced input: peripheral blood. This TCR came from a woman aged 25 to 39 with COVID-19, enrolled during active disease. The gene calls are TRBV6-6 and TRBJ1-5, with a possible D match to TRBD1 (5 bases). The CDR3 sequence is CASRARVGRNQPQHF. CDR3 DNA sequence: TGTGCCAGCAGGGCCAGGGTCGGACGGAATCAGCCCCAGCATTTT.